A selection of T cell receptor beta chains follows, all from one sample in a study of vaccination and CD4 T cells after COVID-19. Antigen specificity for these receptors is unknown. TCRdb analysed the PCR reads with MiXCR anew, one entry per CDR3 protein. The top ten clones hold 4.5% to 6% of a sample with 28,000 or so distinct CDR3 sequences, 50% to 75% of them seen once. The sequenced sample was CD4+ T cells from blood, cultured in vitro. These receptors were collected from a human donor who had recovered from COVID-19. Each CDR3 is given with its conserved first and last residue. The order of the fields is CDR3 length, clone size, D gene, V gene, J gene, CDR3 DNA, CDR3 protein. A D gene is named only where the DNA matches it firmly. Expanded clones are given a class, and other clones once, few, many or no size at all.

15,few,.,TRBV7-2,TRBJ2-6,TGTGCCAGCAGCAAGCAGGAATCTGGGGCCAACGTCCTGACTTTC,CASSKQESGANVLTF
17,.,TRBD2,TRBV6-2/TRBV6-3,TRBJ2-1,TGTGCCAGCAGTTACTCGAGGACTAGCGGGGAAAGGAATGAGCAGTTCTTC,CASSYSRTSGERNEQFF
14,.,.,TRBV15,TRBJ1-1,TGTGCCACCAGGCCCCGCCCAGGGGAAACTGAAGCTTTCTTT,CATRPRPGETEAFF
10,.,.,TRBV7-9,TRBJ2-5,TGTGCCAGCAGTCCATCGGCCCAGCACTTC,CASSPSAQHF
15,.,.,TRBV4-3,TRBJ1-2,TGCGCCAGCAGCCAAGTAGGGGGAGATTACTATGGCTACACCTTC,CASSQVGGDYYGYTF
15,.,TRBD1,TRBV20-1,TRBJ1-1,TGCAGTGCCCGCCGTCAGAGGGGGCAGTACACTGAAGCTTTCTTT,CSARRQRGQYTEAFF
16,.,TRBD2,TRBV5-1,TRBJ2-3,TGCGCCAGCAGCTTGGCCGTCGGGGCGGGAGCAGCTACGCAGTATTTT,CASSLAVGAGAATQYF
15,few,.,TRBV5-4,TRBJ2-3,TGTGCCAGCAGTCCCGCCGGAGTACGGACAGATACGCAGTATTTT,CASSPAGVRTDTQYF
16,once,TRBD2,TRBV10-3,TRBJ2-7,TGTGCCATCAGTGACCCTAGCGGGCGGAGAACCTACGAGCAGTACTTC,CAISDPSGRRTYEQYF
14,few,TRBD2,TRBV6-2/TRBV6-3,TRBJ2-1,TGTGCCAGCAGTCCCCGGCGGGAGTACAATGAGCAGTTCTTC,CASSPRREYNEQFF
16,.,TRBD1,TRBV20-1,TRBJ2-4,TGCAGTGCTAACCCTGGGCAGGGGGTAGCCAAAAACATTCAGTACTTC,CSANPGQGVAKNIQYF
16,.,.,TRBV7-8,TRBJ1-1,TGTGCCAGCAGCTCCTCATTTTCCGCCGTGGGCACTGAAGCTTTCTTT,CASSSSFSAVGTEAFF
16,.,.,TRBV19,TRBJ2-7,TGTGCCAGTAGTGGCATCCTCTCGGGGTCGCGGACCGAGCAGTACTTC,CASSGILSGSRTEQYF
18,.,TRBD1,TRBV14,TRBJ1-6,TGTGCCAGCAGCAAAGGACAGGGGAGTAGAATCGGTAATTCACCCCTCCACTTT,CASSKGQGSRIGNSPLHF
17,once,.,TRBV4-3,TRBJ2-1,TGCGCCAGCAGCCAAGAACAGGCTACAGAAAGGTTGAATGAGCAGTTCTTC,CASSQEQATERLNEQFF
12,.,.,TRBV28,TRBJ1-2,TGTGCCAGCAGCCTGGGGGTGCGGGGCTACACCTTC,CASSLGVRGYTF
12,.,.,TRBV7-9,TRBJ1-2,TGTGCCAGCAGCTTAGTTGAGGGAGGCTACACCTTC,CASSLVEGGYTF
13,.,TRBD1,TRBV20-1,TRBJ1-1,TGCAGTGCTAGAGTTGGGACAGGGGCCCAAGCTTTCTTT,CSARVGTGAQAFF
16,.,.,TRBV15,TRBJ2-2,TGTGCCACCAGCAGGTCTAGGGGAGAAGGGTCCGGGGAGCTGTTTTTT,CATSRSRGEGSGELFF
12,few,.,TRBV6-1,TRBJ1-1,TGTGCGGCATGGGGGGTGGGCACTGAAGCTTTCTTT,CAAWGVGTEAFF
11,once,.,TRBV29-1,TRBJ1-2,TGCAGCGCCGAATGGCGGTATGGCTACACCTTC,CSAEWRYGYTF
12,few,.,TRBV6-5,TRBJ1-6,TGTGCCAGCAGTTGGTCCCTAGGACCCCTCCACTTT,CASSWSLGPLHF
14,.,TRBD2,TRBV28,TRBJ2-7,TGTGCCAGCAGTGAAGTAGCGGGAGGATACGAGCAGTACTTC,CASSEVAGGYEQYF
11,.,TRBD1,TRBV28,TRBJ1-2,TGTGCCAGCGGACAGGGACGGGGCTACACCTTC,CASGQGRGYTF
18,.,TRBD2,TRBV6-5,TRBJ2-5,TGTGCCAGCAGTTACTCTCGGACTAGCGGGGGAGGGGGGGAGACCCAGTACTTC,CASSYSRTSGGGGETQYF
14,.,.,TRBV12-3/TRBV12-4,TRBJ2-5,TGTGCCAGCAGTTTAGTGGGGAGTCGAGAGACCCAGTACTTC,CASSLVGSRETQYF
13,few,.,TRBV20-1,TRBJ2-5,TGCAGTGCCCTGACTGGGGGCGTGAAGACCCAGTACTTC,CSALTGGVKTQYF
17,few,TRBD2,TRBV11-2,TRBJ2-7,TGTGCCAGCAGCTTAGCTCGGGCTAGCGGGGCTCCCTACGAGCAGTACTTC,CASSLARASGAPYEQYF
12,few,.,TRBV20-1,TRBJ1-5,TGCAGTGCTAGAGTTTTGAATCAGCCCCAGCATTTT,CSARVLNQPQHF
16,.,.,TRBV6-2/TRBV6-3,TRBJ1-1,TGTGCCAGCACCCCCTGGGTGGTACTAAGGAACACTGAAGCTTTCTTT,CASTPWVVLRNTEAFF
18,.,TRBD2,TRBV6-1,TRBJ2-7,TGTGCCAGCAGTGAATGGTTAGCGGGACCCCTTATCTCCTACGAGCAGTACTTC,CASSEWLAGPLISYEQYF
15,.,TRBD2,TRBV11-2,TRBJ2-1,TGTGCCAGCAGCTTAGGACTAGCGGTCAACAATGAGCAGTTCTTC,CASSLGLAVNNEQFF
13,.,.,TRBV20-1,TRBJ1-3,TGCAGTGCTGGGAGGGGCTCGGGAAACACCATATATTTT,CSAGRGSGNTIYF
16,.,TRBD1,TRBV6-2/TRBV6-3,TRBJ1-3,TGTGCCAGCAGTTTTTCACCGGGACAGGCTATCGACACCATATATTTT,CASSFSPGQAIDTIYF
16,once,TRBD2,TRBV28,TRBJ2-7,TGTGCCAGCAGTTTATTGACTAGCGGGAGGAGGTACGAGCAGTACTTC,CASSLLTSGRRYEQYF
16,.,TRBD2,TRBV11-3,TRBJ2-2,TGTGCCAGCAGCCCCGGACTAGCGGCGAACACCGGGGAGCTGTTTTTT,CASSPGLAANTGELFF
13,.,.,TRBV2,TRBJ1-2,TGTGCCAGCAGTCCGGACAGCCTCTATGGCTACACCTTC,CASSPDSLYGYTF